The present T cell receptor beta chain was sequenced within a study of PD-1 blockade in mismatch repair-deficient tumors. Study information: Patients had approximately 12 mismatch repair-deficient cancer types and were previously treated and progressing. Overall study results and limits: Tumor-resident clones, often absent from pretreatment blood, expanded after pembrolizumab and then contracted.

Profiling relied on immunoSEQ multiplex PCR, and the TCRdb table lists in-frame clones only, not all of them. The sample has 15,000 to 20,000 clones; 75% to 90% are singletons. PCR or immunohistochemistry showed mismatch repair deficiency in every enrolled patient. TCRs were sequenced from a few patients responding to pembrolizumab. Concerning this clone: Its antigen is unknown.

V lost 6 bases and J lost 6, with 14 bases in between. The germline V gene has CDR1 MGHDK and CDR2 SYGVNS. The CDR3 loop spans 14 amino acids. The chain links TRBV25-1 to TRBJ1-4; D ambiguous. This clonotype originated in an adult with mismatch repair-deficient cancer. The sample was PBMCs, taken roughly 23 weeks after starting pembrolizumab. CDR3 sequence (DNA): TGTGCCAGCAGCAGCAGCTATCGGGATGAAAAACTGTTTTTT. Its protein product is CASSSSYRDEKLFF.